The sequence of this TCR beta chain was determined in a study of blood T cell repertoires in COVID-19. The overall study: Donors in the United States, Italy and Spain gave samples during acute or convalescent COVID-19. PBMCs, B-cell-depleted T cells, or T cells provided the cDNA or gDNA that made up the material.

Per the authors' pipeline: Amplification from reference gene primers served as the basis for estimated nucleated cell counts. Clones were read by immunoSEQ multiplex PCR, and TCRdb kept only the in-frame ones, dropping some. V and J calls and clone size come straight from that table; D and trimming were deduced from the DNA. The sample holds about 160,000 clones, 75% to 90% seen once. Germline CDR1 SGHNT, CDR2 YYREEE (reference sequence). This CDR3 is built from 12 residues. Unmatched junction bases numbered 4, after V lost 4 bases and J lost 9 bases. This clone was seen a single time. This TCR derives from a woman older than 75 with active or convalescent COVID-19. The chain recombines TRBV5-4 with TRBJ1-2, with 9 bases aligning to TRBD1. Sequencing was performed on peripheral blood. The DNA of the CDR3 is TGTGCCAGCAGCCGGGACAGGGTCAGCTACACCTTC. Translation gives CASSRDRVSYTF.